The rows below give T cell receptor beta chains drawn from one sample of a study of T cell repertoires in cytomegalovirus infection. Their specific antigens are unknown. TCRdb re-derived calls from the reads in MiXCR, one entry per CDR3 protein. Of about 920,000 distinct CDR3 sequences in the sample, about 33% were seen once. The sample was cultured CD8+ T cells from PBMCs, taken from culture after CMV antigen stimulation. The source of these receptors is a human donor in good health (CMV status not recorded). Some clones in this sample may be carry-over from other donors' samples. Both conserved end residues are part of each CDR3. A D gene is named only where the DNA matches it firmly. Part of the rows lack a size; the others show once, few, many or a class for expanded clones.

j_gene	abundance	v_gene	d_gene	CDR3nt	CDR3aa
TRBJ2-7	NA	TRBV7-9	TRBD1	TGTGCCAGCAGCTCGATCCGGGACAGGGGGTACGAGCAGTACTTC	CASSSIRDRGYEQYF
TRBJ2-1	NA	TRBV2	NA	TGTGCCAGCCAACTCGGTGGGCGCGATGAGCAGTTCTTC	CASQLGGRDEQFF
TRBJ2-3	NA	TRBV5-5	NA	TGTGCCAGCAGCCCCTTCACAGATACGCAGTATTTT	CASSPFTDTQYF
TRBJ2-7	few	TRBV19	TRBD1	TGTGCCAGTAGCAGATTCGGACAGGGCTCCTACGAGCAGTACTTC	CASSRFGQGSYEQYF
TRBJ2-3	NA	TRBV7-3	NA	TGTGCCAGCAGCCCCACAAGATCTAGCACAGATACGCTGTATTTT	CASSPTRSSTDTLYF
TRBJ2-7	NA	TRBV7-8	NA	TGTGCCAGCAGCTCGGAGCAGGGGATGAACGAGCAGTACTTC	CASSSEQGMNEQYF
TRBJ2-1	NA	TRBV19	TRBD2	TGTGCCAGCACTAGCGGGGGCTACAATGAGCAGTTCTTC	CASTSGGYNEQFF
TRBJ2-2	few	TRBV15	NA	TGTGCCACCAGCAGAGATGAGGGGGACGGGGAGCTGTTTTTT	CATSRDEGDGELFF
TRBJ2-5	few	TRBV28	NA	TGTGCCAGCAGTCCCGAGGCCACTAGAGGGGAGACCCAGTACTTC	CASSPEATRGETQYF
TRBJ2-1	many	TRBV7-2	NA	TGTGCCAGCAGCGCAGAGACATACAATGAGCAGTTCTTC	CASSAETYNEQFF
TRBJ1-2	NA	TRBV6-5	NA	TGTGCCAGCAGTAACAGCTTATCCAGCTATGGCTACACCTTC	CASSNSLSSYGYTF
TRBJ1-4	NA	TRBV6-2/TRBV6-3	NA	TGTGCCAGCAGTTTATCCCTTGGAGAAAAACTGTTTTTT	CASSLSLGEKLFF
TRBJ2-3	few	TRBV2	NA	TGTGCCAGCACAGATCCGGGCACAGGAGGAGATACGCAGTATTTT	CASTDPGTGGDTQYF
TRBJ2-1	NA	TRBV14	NA	TGTGCCAGCAGCCATACGGGGGGCCTTAATGAGCAGTTCTTC	CASSHTGGLNEQFF
TRBJ2-1	many	TRBV7-6	TRBD1	TGTGCCAGCAGCTTAGTACCTCCCCGCGACAGGGGGGATAATGAGCAGTTCTTC	CASSLVPPRDRGDNEQFF
TRBJ2-3	NA	TRBV5-5	NA	TGTGCCAGCAGCTTGGACGGGGTGGAAACAGATACGCAGTATTTT	CASSLDGVETDTQYF
TRBJ2-5	NA	TRBV20-1	NA	TGCAGTGCTAGAGAACGATTCGGGGGACCGGGGGAGACCCAGTACTTC	CSARERFGGPGETQYF
TRBJ2-4	few	TRBV7-9	NA	TGTGCCACCGGGTCGGGGATTCAGTACTTC	CATGSGIQYF
TRBJ2-3	NA	TRBV27	NA	TGTGCCAGCCGTACCACAGGCGTAAAGAGGGATACGCAGTATTTT	CASRTTGVKRDTQYF
TRBJ2-1	NA	TRBV6-1	TRBD1	TGTGCCAGCAGCGGGACAGGGTTGGGCAATGAGCAGTTCTTC	CASSGTGLGNEQFF
TRBJ1-2	few	TRBV29-1	TRBD1	TGCAGCGTTGAAGATCAGGGACAGATTAACTATGGCTACACCTTC	CSVEDQGQINYGYTF
TRBJ2-2	NA	TRBV2	TRBD1	TGTGCCAGCAGGGGGACAGTCCCCGGGGAGCTGTTTTTT	CASRGTVPGELFF
TRBJ2-5	NA	TRBV12-5	TRBD1	TGTGCTAGTTATTTCCTTACCGGGACAGGCCACGAGACCCAGTACTTC	CASYFLTGTGHETQYF
TRBJ1-2	many	TRBV19	NA	TGTGCCAGCACAGGAAACTATGGCTACACCTTC	CASTGNYGYTF
TRBJ2-7	few	TRBV27	TRBD1	TGTGCCAGCAGTGCCCGGGACAGGGGGCTCTATGAGCAGTACTTC	CASSARDRGLYEQYF
TRBJ2-7	NA	TRBV9	NA	TGTGCCAGCAGCGGAGCTCTGCCCAACGAGCAGTACTTC	CASSGALPNEQYF
TRBJ2-7	NA	TRBV6-1	TRBD1	TGTGCCAGCACTGACAGGGGGACAGGGACCCACGAGCAGTACTTC	CASTDRGTGTHEQYF
TRBJ2-3	many	TRBV12-3/TRBV12-4	TRBD2	TGTGCCAGCAGTTTTTCTCTCCCCTCTGGGCCGTTTACGGCGGGGGTAGGTCGCACGCAGTATTTT	CASSFSLPSGPFTAGVGRTQYF
TRBJ1-1	few	TRBV6-1	NA	TGTGCCAGCAGTGAAGTTCAACCGGACACCTCAGCTTTCTTT	CASSEVQPDTSAFF
TRBJ2-1	NA	TRBV6-1	TRBD2	TGTGCCAGCAGTGAAGCTGGCGGGGGGGCCTTTGAGCAGTTCTTC	CASSEAGGGAFEQFF
TRBJ2-7	many	TRBV7-9	TRBD1	TGTGCCAGCAGCGCACCGGGACAGGCCTACGAGCAGTACTTC	CASSAPGQAYEQYF
TRBJ1-6	many	TRBV5-1	TRBD1	TGCGCCAGCAGCTGGGACCCCTACAGGGGGCGGATTAATTCACCCCTCCACTTT	CASSWDPYRGRINSPLHF
TRBJ1-2	many	TRBV6-1	TRBD1	TGTGCCAGCAGTACCTACAGACAGGGAAACTATGGCTACACCTTC	CASSTYRQGNYGYTF
TRBJ2-3	once	TRBV7-2	NA	TGTGCCAGCAGCTTAGCGCTAATTGGGGATACGCAGTATTTT	CASSLALIGDTQYF
TRBJ2-7	NA	TRBV27	NA	TGTGCCAGCAGGACGGCCTACGTGCAGTACTTC	CASRTAYVQYF
TRBJ1-2	few	TRBV6-1	NA	TGTGCCAGCAGGGTGGACGGGAACTATGGCTACACCTTC	CASRVDGNYGYTF
TRBJ2-7	few	TRBV2	TRBD1	TGTGCCAACTCCGGGACAGGGTATACCTACGAGCAGTACTTC	CANSGTGYTYEQYF
TRBJ2-3	NA	TRBV7-4	NA	TGTGCCAGCAGCTCTAGGACAGACGCAGATACGCAGTATTTT	CASSSRTDADTQYF
TRBJ2-3	few	TRBV5-1	NA	TGCGCCAGCTATCGGACTACCGACACAGATACGCAGTATTTT	CASYRTTDTDTQYF
TRBJ2-4	NA	TRBV14	NA	TGTGCCAGCAGCCAGAGGACAACAAACATTCAGTACTTC	CASSQRTTNIQYF
TRBJ1-1	NA	TRBV7-9	NA	TGTGCCAGCAGCTCTAGGGGTAGGGGGATGAACACTGAAGCTTTCTTT	CASSSRGRGMNTEAFF
TRBJ2-5	NA	TRBV14	NA	TGTGCCAGCAGCCCCGTGGGGGGGCCTCTACAAGAGACCCAGTACTTC	CASSPVGGPLQETQYF
TRBJ2-5	NA	TRBV2	NA	TGTGCCAGCAGTGAAAGGCTAGCTATTCAAGAGACCCAGTACTTC	CASSERLAIQETQYF
TRBJ2-6	NA	TRBV6-1	NA	TGTGCCAGCAGTGATTCTCCATCTGGGGCCAACGTCCTGACTTTC	CASSDSPSGANVLTF
TRBJ2-4	NA	TRBV20-1	NA	TGCAGTGCTAGGGGCCCTAACTCCAAAAACATTCAGTACTTC	CSARGPNSKNIQYF
TRBJ2-3	many	TRBV7-6	NA	TGTGCCAGCAGCTTAGAACCCGGGGTTGCAGATACGCAGTATTTT	CASSLEPGVADTQYF
TRBJ2-7	NA	TRBV10-3	TRBD2	TGTGCCATCGGGGAAAAGAGTAGCGGGGGGGCTTACGAGCAGTACTTC	CAIGEKSSGGAYEQYF
TRBJ1-6	NA	TRBV28	NA	TGTGCCAGCAGCCACGGAACAGCGAGCTCCTATAATTCACCCCTCCACTTT	CASSHGTASSYNSPLHF
TRBJ2-1	many	TRBV7-8	NA	TGTGCCAGCAGCTCTCAGGGGTGGTTTGATGAGCAGTTCTTC	CASSSQGWFDEQFF
TRBJ1-2	NA	TRBV24-1	NA	TGTGCCACCAGTGACCCCCGGAGTAACTATGGCTACACCTTC	CATSDPRSNYGYTF
TRBJ2-1	few	TRBV10-3	TRBD1	TGTGCCATCAGTGAGGACAGGGGGAAACTCTCCTACAATGAGCAGTTCTTC	CAISEDRGKLSYNEQFF
TRBJ2-1	few	TRBV6-5	NA	TGTGCCAGCAGTTACTCCCTAGGAGGCAATGAGCAGTTCTTC	CASSYSLGGNEQFF